This is a list of T cell receptor beta chains from one sample in a study of early T cells in non-severe SARS-CoV-2 infection. MiXCR was run by TCRdb on the 5' RACE reads, yielding one entry per CDR3 protein. The sample includes about 77,000 distinct CDR3 sequences, over 9% of them seen just once. What was sequenced was whole blood. These receptor sequences come from an adult who was a healthcare worker with PCR-confirmed SARS-CoV-2 infection or an uninfected control (not recorded which). Both conserved end residues are part of each CDR3. Fields, in order: D gene, J gene, V gene, clone size, CDR3 DNA, CDR3 protein. A D gene is named only where the DNA matches it firmly. Part of the rows lack a size; the others show once, few, many or a class for expanded clones.

.,TRBJ1-1,TRBV9,many,TGTGCCAGCAGCGTAGGTGTAGTGGATGGCACTGAAGCTTTCTTT,CASSVGVVDGTEAFF
.,TRBJ2-3,TRBV5-1,.,TGCGCCAGCAGCTTGACAGGACCAAGACCCCCGGAGGCAGATACGCAGTATTTT,CASSLTGPRPPEADTQYF
.,TRBJ2-6,TRBV6-4,many,TGTGCCAGCTCCTCCGGCGGAAGCTCTGGGGCCAACGTCCTGACTTTC,CASSSGGSSGANVLTF
.,TRBJ2-2,TRBV6-1,many,TGTGCCAGCAGTGAGGTGGGACCCCCCGGGGAGCTGTTTTTT,CASSEVGPPGELFF
.,TRBJ1-5,TRBV7-6,.,TGTGCCAGCAGCTTAGGCAGGAATAGCAATCAGCCCCAGCATTTT,CASSLGRNSNQPQHF
TRBD1,TRBJ1-3,TRBV2,few,TGTGCCAGCAGTGATTGGACAGGGGGCCTCTCTGGAAACACCATATATTTT,CASSDWTGGLSGNTIYF
TRBD1,TRBJ1-2,TRBV2,.,TGTGCCAGCAGGGGACAGGGGAGGCTCTACTATGGCTACACCTTC,CASRGQGRLYYGYTF
.,TRBJ1-1,TRBV15,.,TGTGCCACCAGCAGAGATTGGGAAACTGAAGCTTTCTTT,CATSRDWETEAFF
TRBD1,TRBJ2-5,TRBV20-1,many,TGCAGTGCTACTACAGGGGTCGGGACCCAGTACTTC,CSATTGVGTQYF
TRBD2,TRBJ2-3,TRBV20-1,.,TGCAGTGCGGAGACTAGCGGACTTACAGATACGCAGTATTTT,CSAETSGLTDTQYF
.,TRBJ2-5,TRBV6-1,many,TGTGCCAGCAGTGAAGTTTGGGGCCCGGAGACCCAGTACTTC,CASSEVWGPETQYF
TRBD1,TRBJ1-1,TRBV30,once,TGTGCCTGGGGGGGACAGGGCACCATGAACACTGAAGCTTTCTTT,CAWGGQGTMNTEAFF
TRBD2,TRBJ2-5,TRBV25-1,few,TGTGCCAGCAGTGGAAGGGGACTAGCGGGAGGACCCAAGACCCAGTACTTC,CASSGRGLAGGPKTQYF
.,TRBJ2-7,TRBV5-1,many,TGCGCCAGCAGAATGGGGCTCGGGAGAGGGAACTACGAGCAGTACTTC,CASRMGLGRGNYEQYF
TRBD1,TRBJ1-1,TRBV6-2/TRBV6-3,many,TGTGCCAGCAGATCCCCAGGGGGTCTGAACACTGAAGCTTTCTTT,CASRSPGGLNTEAFF
.,TRBJ2-2,TRBV20-1,.,TGCAGTGCCACCGGACCACCCTCGGGAGGGGAGCTGTTTTTT,CSATGPPSGGELFF
.,TRBJ2-7,TRBV12-3/TRBV12-4,many,TGTGCCAGCACCAGGAGCTCGGTCGGCGAGCAGTACTTC,CASTRSSVGEQYF
.,TRBJ1-5,TRBV10-2,many,TGCGCCAGCAGCCTGGACAGCCCGGGGCATCAGCCCCAGCATTTT,CASSLDSPGHQPQHF
.,TRBJ2-5,TRBV5-1,many,TGCGCCAGCAGCAGTATGGAAGGGACCCAGTACTTC,CASSSMEGTQYF
.,TRBJ2-7,TRBV28,many,TGTGCCAGCAGTTTATCCCCCTCTTCATACGAGCAGTACTTC,CASSLSPSSYEQYF
TRBD1,TRBJ2-1,TRBV5-4,.,TGTGCCAGCAGCTTGGCCTTCGACAGGGATGAGCAGTTCTTC,CASSLAFDRDEQFF
TRBD2,TRBJ2-5,TRBV3-1,few,TGTGCCAGCAGCCGCATATCCGGGACTAGCGGGGAGACCCAGTACTTC,CASSRISGTSGETQYF
TRBD2,TRBJ2-1,TRBV3-1,many,TGTGCCAGCAGCCAAAAGGGAAGCGGGAGGTACAATGAGCAGTTCTTC,CASSQKGSGRYNEQFF
.,TRBJ1-5,TRBV29-1,few,TGCAGCGTCAGTAGCAATCAGCCCCAGCATTTT,CSVSSNQPQHF
.,TRBJ1-2,TRBV7-6,.,TGTGCCAGCAGCCTAGGGACGGGGGGCTACACCTTC,CASSLGTGGYTF
.,TRBJ2-2,TRBV27,many,TGTGCCAGCAGTTTATACCCCGAGTCAAGGAACACCGGGGAGCTGTTTTTT,CASSLYPESRNTGELFF
TRBD2,TRBJ2-7,TRBV18,.,TGTGCCAGCTCACCACAAACTAGCGGGAGCTACGAGCAGTACTTC,CASSPQTSGSYEQYF
TRBD2,TRBJ2-1,TRBV20-1,many,TGCAGTGCTAGACTAGCGGGGTACAATGAGCAGTTCTTC,CSARLAGYNEQFF
.,TRBJ2-7,TRBV20-1,.,TGCAGTGCATATCCGGGGATCTACGAGCAGTACTTC,CSAYPGIYEQYF
.,TRBJ2-7,TRBV11-2,many,TGTGCCAGCAGCCCCCTCGCAAGATACGAGCAGTACTTC,CASSPLARYEQYF
.,TRBJ1-1,TRBV27,.,TGTGCCAGCAGTCTAGGACAGCTTTCCACTGAAGCTTTCTTT,CASSLGQLSTEAFF
.,TRBJ1-2,TRBV27,few,TGTGCCAGCAGTTTACAGGGTCATGGCTACACCTTC,CASSLQGHGYTF
TRBD2,TRBJ2-1,TRBV7-2,many,TGTGCCAGCGCGGGGGCTAGCGGGATTCGTGAGCAGTTCTTC,CASAGASGIREQFF
.,TRBJ2-7,TRBV29-1,.,TGCAGCGTTGGCGGAAACGAGCAGTACTTC,CSVGGNEQYF
.,TRBJ1-1,TRBV7-9,medium-sized,TGTGCCAGCAGGACCGAGGGCACTGAAGCTTTCTTT,CASRTEGTEAFF
TRBD2,TRBJ2-1,TRBV2,.,TGTGCCAGCAGTGTTAGCGGGAGGGTGAAGTTCTTC,CASSVSGRVKFF
.,TRBJ2-5,TRBV4-1,.,TGCGCCAGCAGCCAAGAACCGAGCCAGGAGACCCAGTACTTC,CASSQEPSQETQYF
.,TRBJ2-7,TRBV5-4,many,TGTGCCAGCAGCGCGAATTCCTACGAGCAGTACTTC,CASSANSYEQYF
.,TRBJ2-1,TRBV11-2,many,TGTGCCAGCAGCTTATCCGGGACTCCACGATACAATGAGCAGTTCTTC,CASSLSGTPRYNEQFF
.,TRBJ2-7,TRBV18,.,TGTGCCAGCTCACCACCGGGAACGACCTACGAGCAGTACTTC,CASSPPGTTYEQYF
.,TRBJ1-6,TRBV6-1,many,TGTGCCAGCAGTGAAGAAGGGTACAGGGATAATTCACCCCTCCACTTT,CASSEEGYRDNSPLHF